The 14 T cell receptor beta chains below were found in one sample sequenced in a study of blood T cell repertoires in COVID-19 (dated by TCRdb to the early 2020s). The library was built by means of the immunoSEQ multiplex PCR assay. The table comes from immuneACCESS by way of TCRdb, which keeps in-frame sequences with V and J called. Part of the clones is missing from these tables; in studies checked, under half for an unresolved V gene and the rest for unknown reasons. The sample table records over 350,000 clones; around 87% of these occur just once. Jointly, the top ten make up around 0.91% of the sample. The sequencing input was PBMCs or T cells enriched from blood (not recorded which). The origin of the receptors is a young woman with acute COVID-19.

This clone was recorded once. This chain joins TRBV5-1 and TRBJ1-4, with D perhaps TRBD1 (6 bases). The CDR3 loop spans 15 amino acids. Trimming shortened V by 3 bases and J by 5 bases, and 14 bases separated the two germline ends. The germline V gene has CDR1 SGHRS and CDR2 YFSETQ. CDR3 residues: CASSWTGQVNEKLFF. CDR3 nucleotide sequence: TGCGCCAGCAGCTGGACGGGACAAGTGAATGAAAAACTGTTTTTT.

V usage is TRBV5-1 and J usage is TRBJ1-2; 10 bases fit TRBD1. Trimming at V came to 4 bases and at J to 4 bases, leaving 4 bases not matched to a gene. The germline V gene has CDR1 SGHRS and CDR2 YFSETQ. The CDR3 is 14 residues long. CDR3 bases: TGCGCCAGCAGCCTAGGGACAGGGGCCTATGGCTACACCTTC. This gives the protein CASSLGTGAYGYTF.

This chain links TRBV5-1 with TRBJ1-4; D possibly corresponds to TRBD1 (5 bases). Germline V lookup: CDR1 SGHRS, CDR2 YFSETQ. Trimming cost V 0 bases and J 7 bases, with 16 bases left between them. This CDR3 contains 16 residues. This chain's CDR3 is CASSLDLGRDIEKLFF. For the CDR3, the DNA is TGCGCCAGCAGCTTGGATCTCGGCAGGGATATTGAAAAACTGTTTTTT. Drawing the rest from reference TRBV5-1 and TRBJ1-4, the complete variable domain is KAGVTQTPRYLIKTRGQQVTLSCSPISGHRSVSWYQQTPGQGLQFLFEYFSETQRNKGNFPGRFSGRQFSNSRSEMNVSTLELGDSALYLCASSLDLGRDIEKLFFGSGTQLSVL.

V is TRBV15 and J is TRBJ1-6; 9 positions agree with TRBD1. The CDR3 consists of 18 residues. Trimming at V came to 0 bases and at J to 9 bases, leaving 12 bases not matched to a gene. Germline CDR1 reads LNHNV; CDR2 reads YYDKDF (reference sequence). CDR3 coding DNA: TGTGCCACCAGCAGAGATGGAAGTACAGGGGGCGCAGGTTCACCCCTCCACTTT. This codes for CATSRDGSTGGAGSPLHF.

The V and J genes are TRBV3-1 (or the pseudogene TRBV3-2) and TRBJ2-7, with TRBD1 as a possible D gene (6 bases). V shed 2 bases and J shed 0 bases, with 11 bases lying between them. Germline V gene lookup returns CDR1 LGHDT and CDR2 YNNKEL (reference sequence). The length of the CDR3 is 15 residues. CDR3 sequence: CASSQRSRGSYEQYF. The DNA of the CDR3 is TGTGCCAGCAGCCAAAGATCCAGGGGCTCCTACGAGCAGTACTTC.

The rearrangement joins TRBV6-1 to TRBJ1-4; a possible D gene is TRBD1 (6 bases). The CDR3 consists of 16 residues. Germline V gene data show CDR1 as MNHNS and CDR2 as SASEGT. V was shortened by 2 bases and J by 7 bases, with 17 bases between the two germline ends. CDR3 loop: CASSESRGRGAEKLFF. DNA of the CDR3: TGTGCCAGCAGTGAAAGTAGGGGCAGGGGCGCTGAAAAACTGTTTTTT.

The rearrangement links TRBV7-3 to TRBJ2-2, with 7 nucleotides matching TRBD1. The length of the CDR3 is 13 residues. The V and J ends lost 5 bases and 6 bases, in that order; junction bases with no gene match: 3. CDR1 SGHTA and CDR2 FQGTGA come from the germline V gene. The CDR3 region is CASSRQGPGELFF. The CDR3, as DNA: TGTGCCAGCAGCAGACAGGGTCCCGGGGAGCTGTTTTTT.

This clone appeared a few times. V and J are TRBV24-1 and TRBJ2-1, with 9 bases identical to TRBD1. The CDR3 totals 16 residues. The trim removed 5 bases at V and 5 bases at J, leaving 9 bases unmatched. Germline CDR1 reads KGHDR; CDR2 reads SFDVKD. The CDR3 is CATSALGGQGNNEQFF. The CDR3 coding sequence is TGTGCCACCAGTGCCCTGGGGGGACAGGGTAACAATGAGCAGTTCTTC.

The rearrangement uses TRBV2 and TRBJ1-2, with D unresolved. The CDR3 sequence is 14 residues long. Deletions cut 1 base from V and 4 bases from J, with 10 bases between. Germline loops: CDR1 SNHLY, CDR2 FYNNEI. The DNA for the CDR3 is TGTGCCAGCAGTGAAGGGGCCGCCGGCTATGGCTACACCTTC. Protein: CASSEGAAGYGYTF.

The J gene is TRBJ1-6, the V gene TRBV9; D perhaps matches TRBD1 (5 bases). CDR1 and CDR2 (germline): SGDLS, YYNGEE. V lost 3 bases and J lost 7, with 8 bases in between. CDR3 length: 13 residues. In DNA, the CDR3 is TGTGCCAGCAGCGAGGGGCCCAATTCACCCCTCCACTTT. Protein: CASSEGPNSPLHF.

The chain couples TRBV19 to TRBJ2-2; D may be TRBD2 (6 bases). V was clipped by 8 bases and J by 0 bases, with 19 bases between them. This CDR3 region has 17 residues. The V gene's germline CDR1 is LNHDA and CDR2 SQIVND (reference sequence). This chain's CDR3 is CASRGLRTQPNTGELFF. The DNA of the CDR3 is TGTGCCAGTCGAGGACTACGGACACAACCGAACACCGGGGAGCTGTTTTTT.

The chain employs TRBV19 and TRBJ1-3, with a possible D match to TRBD1 (6 bases). Per germline, CDR1 LNHDA and CDR2 SQIVND (reference sequence). This CDR3 is built from 17 residues. V was pared by 4 bases and J by 0 bases, with 16 bases between. The CDR3 region has the DNA TGTGCCAGTAGTACCGCCGGACAGCCGTACTCTGGAAACACCATATATTTT. Protein: CASSTAGQPYSGNTIYF.

The chain combines TRBV7-9 with TRBJ1-2, with TRBD1 as a possible D gene (5 bases). The germline CDR1 and CDR2 sequences are SEHNR and FQNEAQ (reference sequence). Trimming pared 2 bases from V and 7 bases from J, leaving 26 bases between. The CDR3 is 18 residues long. The CDR3 DNA reads as TGTGCCAGCAGCTTAAGTTATCGGCAGGGCTCAAGCTCTTTTGGCTACACCTTC. Translation gives CASSLSYRQGSSSFGYTF.

The rearrangement joins TRBV7-6 to TRBJ1-1; 8 bases are shared with TRBD1. After removal of 0 bases from V and 5 bases from J, the junction contained 5 bases not matched to a gene. The CDR3 sequence is 15 residues long. CDR1 and CDR2 from the germline V gene are SGHVS and FNYEAQ. The CDR3 protein is CASSLAQGGWTEAFF. CDR3 nucleotides: TGTGCCAGCAGCTTAGCACAGGGGGGTTGGACTGAAGCTTTCTTT.